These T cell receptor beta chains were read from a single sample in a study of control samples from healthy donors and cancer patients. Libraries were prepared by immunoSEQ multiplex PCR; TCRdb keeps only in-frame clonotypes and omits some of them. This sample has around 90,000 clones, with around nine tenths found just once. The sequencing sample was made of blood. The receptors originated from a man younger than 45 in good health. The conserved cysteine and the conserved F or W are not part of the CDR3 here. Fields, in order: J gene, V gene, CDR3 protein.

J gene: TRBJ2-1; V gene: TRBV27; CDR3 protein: ASSMGLGSSSPNEQF
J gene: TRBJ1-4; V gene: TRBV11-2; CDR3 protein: ASSLGQVNEKLF
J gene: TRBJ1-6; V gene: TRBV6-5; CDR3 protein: ASKGQGNSPLH
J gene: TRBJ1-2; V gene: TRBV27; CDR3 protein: ASSFSGRKNGYT
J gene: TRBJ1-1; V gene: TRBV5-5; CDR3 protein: ASSLVEGPVSQPL
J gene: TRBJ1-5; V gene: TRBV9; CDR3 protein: ASSVGDRNQPQH
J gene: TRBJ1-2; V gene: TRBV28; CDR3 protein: ASRPRTSGYGYT
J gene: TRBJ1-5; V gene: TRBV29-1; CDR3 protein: SVEETQGQPQH
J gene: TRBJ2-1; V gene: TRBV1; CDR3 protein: TSSQGIRGFQYNEQF
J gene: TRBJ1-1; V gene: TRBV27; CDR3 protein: ATRTHVMNTEAF
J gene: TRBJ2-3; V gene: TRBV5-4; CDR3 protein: ASSLEVTAVPSTDTQY
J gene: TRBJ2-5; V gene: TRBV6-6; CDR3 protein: ASSYEPYQETQY
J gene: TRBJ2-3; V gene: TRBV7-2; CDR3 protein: ASSPGTSTDTQY
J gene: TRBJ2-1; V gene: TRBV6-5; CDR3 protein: ASSLAGQSYNEQF
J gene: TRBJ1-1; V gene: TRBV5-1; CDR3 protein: ASSYRRGQGNTEAF
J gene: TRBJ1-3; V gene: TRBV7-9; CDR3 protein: ASSLGGRSGNTIY
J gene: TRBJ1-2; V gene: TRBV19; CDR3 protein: ASSGFGHEDGTNYGYT
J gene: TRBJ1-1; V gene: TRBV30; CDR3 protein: AWSRTGGTEAF
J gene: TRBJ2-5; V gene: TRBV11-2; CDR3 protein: ASSSGLAGGRYQETQY
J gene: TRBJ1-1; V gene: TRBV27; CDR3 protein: ASSPLDRGGTEAF
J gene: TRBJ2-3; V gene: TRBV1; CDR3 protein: TSSQVEGGPSTDTQY
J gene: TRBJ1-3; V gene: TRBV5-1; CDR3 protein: ASSLDPGTGNTIY